Here is one T cell receptor (beta chain) with its context. At the DNA level, this CDR3 is encoded by other sequences in the same sample as well. The repertoire was sequenced with immunoSEQ multiplex PCR; TCRdb's copy has only in-frame clones and lacks some. The data contain 95,000 to 150,000 clones, about 94% of them singletons. The data were obtained in a study of OX40 agonist ivuxolimab in advanced cancers. This receptor was taken from an adult with an advanced solid tumor such as melanoma, head and neck, liver or kidney cancer. The source material was CD4+ or CD8+ T cells sorted from blood, sampled in a trial of the OX40 agonist ivuxolimab.

As DNA, the CDR3 is TGTGCCAGCAGAGATGAAAAACTGTTTTTT. The encoded protein is CASRDEKLFF. The chain employs TRBV28 and TRBJ1-4; no clear D. V lost 6 bases and J 6 bases, leaving 2 bases between the germline ends. There are 10 residues in the CDR3. Germline CDR1 MDHEN, CDR2 SYDVKM.